A selection of T cell receptor beta chains follows, all from one sample in a study of cytomegalovirus exposure and HLA in healthy donors. Repertoires were generated with immunoSEQ multiplex PCR, while TCRdb's copy carries only in-frame clones and drops some. This table has 150,000 to 200,000 clones, roughly 82% appearing once. Sequenced input: PBMCs. The receptor set was obtained from a girl between 10 and 17 years old in good health and CMV-seropositive. The CDR3 runs from the conserved cysteine through the conserved F or W. A D gene is named only where the DNA matches it firmly. Clone sizes are given selectively: once, few, many, or a class where the clone is expanded.

once,TRBV7-3,TRBJ2-1,TRBD2,CASSLTMGLAGRDEQFF,TGTGCCAGCAGCTTAACGATGGGACTAGCGGGGAGGGATGAGCAGTTCTTC
few,TRBV5-1,TRBJ1-2,NA,CASSLVPSNYGYTF,TGCGCCAGCAGCTTGGTTCCAAGCAACTATGGCTACACCTTC
NA,TRBV19,TRBJ2-7,NA,CASSISPAYEQYF,TGTGCCAGTAGTATATCCCCGGCCTACGAGCAGTACTTC
NA,TRBV4-1,TRBJ2-1,NA,CASSQDLLQGSGNEQFF,TGCGCCAGCAGCCAAGATCTTCTCCAGGGTTCCGGCAATGAGCAGTTCTTC
NA,TRBV2,TRBJ1-1,NA,CASSETRGSNTEAFF,TGTGCCAGCAGTGAAACCAGGGGCTCCAACACTGAAGCTTTCTTT
NA,TRBV5-1,TRBJ1-1,NA,CASSQNRVTEAFF,TGCGCCAGCAGCCAAAACAGGGTCACTGAAGCTTTCTTT
NA,TRBV6-6,TRBJ2-7,NA,CASSEPGFRSYEQYF,TGTGCCAGCAGTGAGCCGGGTTTCAGATCCTACGAGCAGTACTTC
NA,TRBV25-1,TRBJ1-2,NA,CASYDGRDTEGYTF,TGTGCCAGCTACGACGGCAGGGACACTGAAGGCTACACCTTC
once,TRBV5-6,TRBJ2-3,NA,CASSLVGDGTDTQYF,TGTGCCAGCAGCTTGGTAGGGGATGGCACAGATACGCAGTATTTT
NA,TRBV11-2,TRBJ2-1,TRBD2,CASSRWGLAGPYNEQFF,TGTGCCAGCAGCAGATGGGGACTAGCGGGACCCTACAATGAGCAGTTCTTC
NA,TRBV29-1,TRBJ2-1,NA,CSVEVGSDERNEQFF,TGCAGCGTTGAAGTCGGGAGCGACGAGCGTAATGAGCAGTTCTTC
NA,TRBV6-6,TRBJ1-1,NA,CASSYSMSVNTEAFF,TGTGCCAGCAGTTACTCGATGTCGGTGAACACTGAAGCTTTCTTT
NA,TRBV7-2,TRBJ1-5,NA,CASSPGYSNQPQHF,TGTGCCAGCAGCCCGGGGTATAGCAATCAGCCCCAGCATTTT